The 17 T cell receptor beta chains below were found in one sample sequenced in a study of early T cells in non-severe SARS-CoV-2 infection. A single record per CDR3 protein comes from TCRdb applying MiXCR to the 5' RACE reads. The data show tens of thousands of distinct CDR3 sequences, with approximately 6% seen just once and about 7% held by the top ten. The sample consisted of whole blood, taken at baseline. The receptor set was obtained from an adult who was a healthcare worker with PCR-confirmed SARS-CoV-2 infection or an uninfected control (not recorded which).

The chain combines TRBV20-1 with TRBJ1-5; D is perhaps TRBD1 (6 bases). This CDR3 has 15 residues. Trimming removed 3 bases at V and 0 bases at J, with 12 bases between. The germline CDR1 and CDR2 sequences are DFQATT and SNEGSKA (reference sequence). CDR3 region: CSASTAGDSNQPQHF. Here the CDR3 DNA reads TGCAGTGCTAGCACGGCAGGGGATAGCAATCAGCCCCAGCATTTT.

The CDR3 reads CASSFPPGREDTEAFF. In DNA, the CDR3 is TGTGCCAGCAGCTTCCCCCCGGGACGGGAGGACACTGAAGCTTTCTTT. J is TRBJ1-1 and V is TRBV7-9, with TRBD1 as a possible D gene (5 bases). The germline CDR1 and CDR2 sequences are SEHNR and FQNEAQ (reference sequence). There are 16 residues in the CDR3. V lost 3 bases to trimming and J lost 3 bases, with 17 bases between them. Using reference TRBV7-9 and TRBJ1-1 for the parts outside the CDR3, the full variable domain is DTGVSQNPRHKITKRGQNVTFRCDPISEHNRLYWYRQTLGQGPEFLTYFQNEAQLEKSRLLSDRFSAERPKGSFSTLEIQRTEQGDSAMYLCASSFPPGREDTEAFFGQGTRLTVV.

This clonotype was observed a handful of times. The CDR3 reads CASTPYDNNEQFF. The DNA of the CDR3 is TGTGCCAGCACCCCCTACGATAACAATGAGCAGTTCTTC. V gene TRBV28 combines with J gene TRBJ2-1; D uncertain. The CDR3 covers 13 residues. V shed 7 bases and J shed 5 bases, with 12 bases lying between them. Germline V gene lookup returns CDR1 MDHEN and CDR2 SYDVKM.

The chain recombines TRBV6-5 with TRBJ1-1; 12 bases line up with TRBD1. The J segment lost 1 base and the V segment lost 2 bases, leaving 8 bases of the junction unmatched. In germline, CDR1 is MNHEY, CDR2 SVGAGI. The CDR3 runs 18 residues. For the CDR3, the DNA is TGTGCCAGCAGTTACAGAGGGACAGGGGGCGACTCGAACACTGAAGCTTTCTTT. Translating it yields CASSYRGTGGDSNTEAFF.

The sample holds a few counts of this clonotype. V usage is TRBV20-1 and J usage is TRBJ2-1, with D unclear. The CDR3 runs 15 residues. The germline V and J ends were trimmed by 6 bases and 4 bases, with 19 bases remaining between them. The germline gives CDR1 DFQATT, CDR2 SNEGSKA (reference sequence). CDR3 nucleotide sequence: TGCAGTGCCCCCGTTAGGAGCGTAGATTACAATGAGCAGTTCTTC. Amino acids: CSAPVRSVDYNEQFF.

This clonotype came up a few times. The rearrangement joins TRBV3-1 to TRBJ2-3, with TRBD2 matching over 11 bases. The length of the CDR3 is 16 residues. V shed 0 bases, J shed 3 bases, and the junction held 2 bases outside the gene matches. Germline loops: CDR1 LGHDT, CDR2 YNNKEL (reference sequence). The CDR3 bases are TGTGCCAGCAGCCAAGATTTAGCGGGAGGGACAGATACGCAGTATTTT. Residues: CASSQDLAGGTDTQYF.

This clonotype was found a few times. V is TRBV5-1 and J is TRBJ2-5, with 11 nucleotides matching TRBD2. Germline V gene sequence: CDR1 SGHRS, CDR2 YFSETQ. This CDR3 is 16 amino acids long. The trim removed 0 bases at V and 5 bases at J, leaving 6 bases unmatched. The DNA of the CDR3 is TGCGCCAGCAGCTTGGCAGCTAGCGGGAGGAGTGAGACCCAGTACTTC. Encoded protein: CASSLAASGRSETQYF.

This clonotype was counted only a few times. The chain is built from TRBV27 and TRBJ1-2, with D unresolved. Trimming cost V 3 bases and J 2 bases, with 10 bases left between them. In germline, CDR1 is MNHEY, CDR2 SMNVEV (reference sequence). The CDR3 length is 14 residues. The CDR3: CASSFLGSNYGYTF. The CDR3 DNA follows: TGTGCCAGCAGTTTCCTGGGCTCCAACTATGGCTACACCTTC.

The chain joins TRBV5-1 to TRBJ2-1; 7 bases map to TRBD1. Germline V CDR1 and CDR2: SGHRS, YFSETQ. With V trimmed by 5 bases and J by 8 bases, 4 bases remained unmatched. This CDR3 is 12 amino acids long. In nucleotides, the CDR3 is TGCGCCAGCAGTCCTACAGGGGATGAGCAGTTCTTC. Its translation: CASSPTGDEQFF.

The chain combines TRBV10-2 with TRBJ2-1; 11 bases align to TRBD2. The CDR3 length is 16 residues. Germline-derived CDR1 and CDR2 are WSHSY and SAAADI. J gave up 3 bases and V 2 bases, and 3 bases lay outside the gene matches. This chain's CDR3 is CASSERTSGLYNEQFF. As DNA, the CDR3 is TGCGCCAGCAGTGAGAGGACTAGCGGGCTCTACAATGAGCAGTTCTTC.

This chain connects TRBV4-2 to TRBJ2-7; D gene unclear. Germline CDR1 reads LGHNA; CDR2 reads YNFKEQ. The CDR3 contains 14 residues. V was cut by 4 bases and J by 0 bases, with 10 bases left in between. CDR3 residues: CASSLYSSSYEQYF. Here the CDR3 DNA reads TGTGCCAGCAGCCTTTACTCCAGCTCCTACGAGCAGTACTTC.

The sample holds many counts of this clonotype. The rearrangement joins TRBV27 to TRBJ2-3; no clear D. The CDR3 has 15 amino acids. V lost 0 bases and J 1 base, leaving 8 bases between the germline ends. Germline V lookup: CDR1 MNHEY, CDR2 SMNVEV (reference sequence). CDR3 coding DNA: TGTGCCAGCAGTTTATCATCACATGGCACAGATACGCAGTATTTT. As protein: CASSLSSHGTDTQYF.

This clonotype has at least ten counts. This rearrangement joins TRBV15 to TRBJ2-5; TRBD1 matches at 9 bases. From germline, CDR1 is LNHNV and CDR2 YYDKDF (reference sequence). Germline trimming cut 3 bases from V and 5 bases from J; bases unmatched to any gene: 4. The CDR3 is 14 amino acids. The CDR3 spells CATSSGTGYETQYF. For the CDR3, the DNA is TGTGCCACCAGCAGCGGGACAGGGTACGAGACCCAGTACTTC.

This clonotype was counted ten times or more. The chain recombines TRBV6-2 or TRBV6-3 with TRBJ2-2; 9 bases fit TRBD1. J lost 5 bases, V lost 2 bases, and 6 bases had no gene match. The CDR3 totals 16 residues. Germline CDR1 and CDR2: MNHEY and SVGEGT. For the CDR3, the DNA is TGTGCCAGCAGTTACGGCGGGACAGGGTGGACCGGGGAGCTGTTTTTT. It translates to CASSYGGTGWTGELFF.

CDR3 residues: CSVEGYNEQYF. In DNA form, the CDR3 reads TGCAGCGTTGAGGGTTACAACGAGCAGTACTTC. The rearrangement joins TRBV29-1 to TRBJ2-7; no clear D. CDR1 is SQVTM and CDR2 is ANQGSEA in the germline V gene. The CDR3 sequence is 11 residues long. Trimming cost V 3 bases and J 5 bases, with 8 bases left between them.

This clonotype is medium-sized (0.01 to 0.1%) within its sample. The rearrangement joins TRBV29-1 to TRBJ2-2, with D hard to call. CDR1 is SQVTM and CDR2 is ANQGSEA in the germline V gene. The V gene lost 4 bases and the J gene lost 6 bases, with 6 bases spanning the gap. The CDR3 is 11 residues long. The CDR3 reads CSVGGPGELFF. CDR3 in DNA: TGCAGCGTTGGCGGACCCGGGGAGCTGTTTTTT.

V and J are TRBV19 and TRBJ2-3; D is perhaps TRBD2 (5 bases). CDR1 is LNHDA, CDR2 SQIVND, per germline (reference sequence). The CDR3 has 11 amino acids. Between the trimmed V and J ends, which lost 9 bases and 6 bases, there was a span of 10 bases. The DNA of the CDR3 is TGTGCCAGCGCCAGCGGTGATACGCAGTATTTT. Amino acids: CASASGDTQYF.